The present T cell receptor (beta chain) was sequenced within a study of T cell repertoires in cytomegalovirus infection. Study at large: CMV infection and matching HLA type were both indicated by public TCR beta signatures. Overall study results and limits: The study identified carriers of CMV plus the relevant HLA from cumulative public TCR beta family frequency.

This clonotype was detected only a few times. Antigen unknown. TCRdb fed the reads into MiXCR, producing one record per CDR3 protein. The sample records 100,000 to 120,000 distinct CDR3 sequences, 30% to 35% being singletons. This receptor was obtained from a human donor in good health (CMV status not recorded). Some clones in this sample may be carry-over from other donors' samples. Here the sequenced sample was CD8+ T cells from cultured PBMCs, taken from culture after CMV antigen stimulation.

In nucleotides, the CDR3 is TGTGCCAGCAGTTACTCGGCTCAATTTGAAGGGGGGGTTAATTCACCCCTCCACTTT. This sequence encodes CASSYSAQFEGGVNSPLHF. This rearrangement joins TRBV6-5 to TRBJ1-6, with D perhaps matching TRBD1 (6 bases). Germline V gene sequence: CDR1 MNHEY, CDR2 SVGAGI. The V end was cut by 0 bases, the J end by 6 bases, with 21 bases between. The CDR3 contains 19 residues.